These 21 T cell receptor beta chains were sequenced from one sample in a study of blood T cell repertoires in COVID-19 (dated by TCRdb to the early 2020s). Receptor libraries were prepared by the immunoSEQ multiplex PCR assay. TCRdb obtained this table from immuneACCESS and retained in-frame rearrangements with V and J assigned. These tables miss some clones; where compared with another copy, unresolved V genes account for less than half of the shortfall, and the remainder is unexplained. This sample gives 250,000 or so clones in total; 85% to 90% of them show up just once. Approximately 5% of the sample comes from the top ten. The sample comprised peripheral blood. These receptors were obtained from a woman aged 40 to 55 who had recovered from COVID-19.

The V and J genes are TRBV6-2 or TRBV6-3 and TRBJ2-1; D might be TRBD1 (5 bases). CDR1 is MNHEY and CDR2 is SVGEGT in the germline V gene. V was clipped by 6 bases and J by 3 bases, with 12 bases between them. The CDR3 sequence is 14 residues long. The CDR3 DNA reads as TGTGCCAGCAGCCAAAGAACAGGCTACAATGAGCAGTTCTTC. Protein product: CASSQRTGYNEQFF.

This clone was found once. This chain uses TRBV30 with TRBJ1-1; tentative D call: TRBD1 (5 bases). Between the trimmed V and J ends, which lost 4 bases and 0 bases, there was a span of 9 bases. The CDR3 is made up of 13 amino acids. The germline V gene has CDR1 GTSNPN and CDR2 SVGIG (reference sequence). The CDR3 DNA sequence: TGTGCCTGGACTAACAGGATGAACACTGAAGCTTTCTTT. Translation: CAWTNRMNTEAFF.

V is TRBV12-3 or TRBV12-4 and J is TRBJ2-5, with no clear D. The V gene lost 11 bases and the J gene lost 5 bases, with 15 bases spanning the gap. The CDR3 is 12 residues long. DNA for the CDR3: TGTGCCTGTCGAAGGAGTTTGGAGACCCAGTACTTC. The encoded protein is CACRRSLETQYF.

The gene calls are TRBV9 and TRBJ2-1, with D possibly matching TRBD2 (6 bases). The germline gives CDR1 SGDLS, CDR2 YYNGEE. This CDR3 is 16 amino acids long. V lost 3 bases and J 4 bases, leaving 17 bases between the germline ends. The CDR3 sequence is CASSDSGTFNYNEQFF. The CDR3 nucleotides read TGTGCCAGCAGCGACTCCGGGACTTTTAATTACAATGAGCAGTTCTTC. The full variable domain, completed using reference TRBV9 and TRBJ2-1, is DSGVTQTPKHLITATGQRVTLRCSPRSGDLSVYWYQQSLDQGLQFLIQYYNGEERAKGNILERFSAQQFPDLHSELNLSSLELGDSALYFCASSDSGTFNYNEQFFGPGTRLTVL.

The chain joins TRBV2 to TRBJ2-1; perhaps TRBD2 as D (5 bases). Looked up from germline, CDR1 is SNHLY and CDR2 is FYNNEI. With 9 bases removed from V and 9 bases from J, the gap between germline ends came to 9 bases. There are 10 residues in the CDR3. CDR3 nucleotides: TGTGCCAGAGAGGGTATTGAGCAGTTCTTC. Translated, it gives CAREGIEQFF.

The rearrangement links TRBV12-3 or TRBV12-4 to TRBJ2-1; tentative D call: TRBD2 (5 bases). The V end was cut by 4 bases, the J end by 7 bases, with 11 bases between. The CDR3 loop spans 13 amino acids. CDR3 nucleotides: TGTGCCAGCAGTTCCGACCGAGGGAATGAGCAGTTCTTC. Translating gives CASSSDRGNEQFF.

The chain joins TRBV11-3 to TRBJ2-1; TRBD2 matches 12 bases. Germline CDR1 and CDR2: SGHNT and YENEEA. The CDR3 spans 16 residues. J lost 2 bases, V lost 5 bases, and 4 bases had no gene match. This CDR3 is CASSQGTSGPYNEQFF. As DNA, the CDR3 is TGTGCCAGCAGCCAAGGGACTAGCGGGCCCTACAATGAGCAGTTCTTC.

This chain's CDR3 is CAWSSAQGARNSPLHF. In DNA form, the CDR3 reads TGTGCCTGGAGTTCCGCACAGGGGGCGAGGAATTCACCCCTCCACTTT. The rearrangement links TRBV30 to TRBJ1-6, with 9 bases lining up with TRBD1. This CDR3 comprises 16 residues. V dropped 2 bases and J dropped 7; count of bases not matched to a gene: 9. From germline, CDR1 is GTSNPN and CDR2 SVGIG (reference sequence).

The chain carries TRBV9 and TRBJ1-6, with D possibly TRBD1 on 6 matching bases. The germline V and J ends were trimmed by 4 bases and 6 bases, with 8 bases remaining between them. Germline V gene data show CDR1 as SGDLS and CDR2 as YYNGEE. The CDR3 extends over 13 amino acids. CDR3 sequence: CASSKQGNSPLHF. CDR3 nucleotides: TGTGCCAGCAGCAAACAGGGTAATTCACCCCTCCACTTT. Full variable domain (remainder filled in from reference TRBV9 and TRBJ1-6): DSGVTQTPKHLITATGQRVTLRCSPRSGDLSVYWYQQSLDQGLQFLIQYYNGEERAKGNILERFSAQQFPDLHSELNLSSLELGDSALYFCASSKQGNSPLHFGNGTRLTVT.

V usage is TRBV21-1 and J usage is TRBJ1-5. TRBV21-1 is assigned pseudogene status. The CDR3 contains 14 residues. CDR3 DNA: TGTGCCAGTCCTATTCTGTCCCCCTTCCAGCCCCAGCATTTT. Amino acids: CASPILSPFQPQHF.

The chain is built from TRBV7-2 and TRBJ1-3; the match to TRBD1 covers 7 bases. V was pared by 1 base and J by 4 bases, with 7 bases of the junction left unmatched. Germline values: CDR1 SGHTA, CDR2 FQGNSA. The CDR3 loop spans 16 amino acids. The CDR3 spells CASSLDVRGLGNTIYF. CDR3 coding DNA: TGTGCCAGCAGCTTAGACGTCAGGGGGTTGGGAAACACCATATATTTT. Full variable domain (outside the CDR3, taken from reference TRBV7-2 and TRBJ1-3): GAGVSQSPSNKVTEKGKDVELRCDPISGHTALYWYRQSLGQGLEFLIYFQGNSAPDKSGLPSDRFSAERTGGSVSTLTIQRTQQEDSAVYLCASSLDVRGLGNTIYFGEGSWLTVV.

V usage is TRBV6-6 and J usage is TRBJ1-2, with D maybe TRBD1 (5 bases). Between the trimmed V and J ends, which lost 6 bases and 10 bases, there was a span of 27 bases. Germline CDR1 and CDR2: MNHNY and SVGAGI (reference sequence). This CDR3 region has 16 residues. The CDR3 bases are TGTGCCAGCAGAACTCCGCGCCGAACAGGAGAAAATCACTACACCTTC. As protein: CASRTPRRTGENHYTF.

This chain connects TRBV5-1 to TRBJ1-6; D ambiguous. In germline, CDR1 is SGHRS, CDR2 YFSETQ. V lost 0 bases to trimming and J lost 8 bases, with 6 bases between them. This CDR3 is built from 13 residues. The CDR3 coding sequence is TGCGCCAGCAGCTTGGGTGTAGATTCACCCCTCCACTTT. It is translated as CASSLGVDSPLHF. The whole variable domain, remainder taken from reference TRBV5-1 and TRBJ1-6, is KAGVTQTPRYLIKTRGQQVTLSCSPISGHRSVSWYQQTPGQGLQFLFEYFSETQRNKGNFPGRFSGRQFSNSRSEMNVSTLELGDSALYLCASSLGVDSPLHFGNGTRLTVT.

The J gene is TRBJ2-2, the V gene TRBV19; 7 bases agree with TRBD1. V lost 3 bases to trimming and J lost 0 bases; unmatched junction nucleotides: 4. CDR1 and CDR2 from the germline V gene are LNHDA and SQIVND (reference sequence). The CDR3 contains 16 residues. The CDR3 loop is CASSIGTDTNTGELFF. The CDR3 coding sequence is TGTGCCAGTAGTATCGGGACAGACACGAACACCGGGGAGCTGTTTTTT. The variable domain in full, with the rest retrieved from reference TRBV19 and TRBJ2-2, is DGGITQSPKYLFRKEGQNVTLSCEQNLNHDAMYWYRQDPGQGLRLIYYSQIVNDFQKGDIAEGYSVSREKKESFPLTVTSAQKNPTAFYLCASSIGTDTNTGELFFGEGSRLTVL.

The table lists this clone with a count of one. This chain joins TRBV5-1 and TRBJ2-1, with TRBD1 matching 7 bases. V gave up 4 bases and J gave up 0 bases; unmatched junction bases: 7. This CDR3 spans 16 amino acids. Germline V gene sequence: CDR1 SGHRS, CDR2 YFSETQ. The CDR3 coding sequence is TGCGCCAGCAGCGTTGACAGGGCGAGCTCCTACAATGAGCAGTTCTTC. Its protein product is CASSVDRASSYNEQFF.

The V gene is TRBV3-1 (or the pseudogene TRBV3-2), the J gene TRBJ1-2, with a tentative D call TRBD1 (5 bases). This CDR3 region has 13 residues. Germline CDR1 and CDR2: LGHDT and YNNKEL (reference sequence). Trimming stripped 4 bases from V and 5 bases from J, with 11 bases between. Here the CDR3 reads CASSRDSGYGYTF. CDR3 nucleotide sequence: TGTGCCAGCAGCCGCGACAGTGGTTATGGCTACACCTTC.

The V and J genes are TRBV29-1 and TRBJ2-2, with TRBD2 matching over 10 bases. V gave up 5 bases and J gave up 2 bases; unmatched junction bases: 8. CDR1 SQVTM and CDR2 ANQGSEA come from the germline V gene. This CDR3 spans 16 amino acids. For the CDR3, the DNA is TGCAGCGTTCGAAGCGGGAGGGACTCAAACACCGGGGAGCTGTTTTTT. Protein: CSVRSGRDSNTGELFF.

V gene TRBV18 combines with J gene TRBJ2-5; D gene ambiguous. CDR3 size: 14 residues. Trimming took 0 bases from V and 4 from J, leaving 9 bases between them. Per germline, CDR1 KGHSH and CDR2 LQKENI. The CDR3 loop is CASSPPGRRETQYF. The CDR3 DNA follows: TGTGCCAGCTCACCACCGGGCCGAAGAGAGACCCAGTACTTC.

J is TRBJ1-2 and V is TRBV9; 8 nucleotides match TRBD1. J lost 8 bases, V lost 0 bases, and 6 bases had no gene match. The CDR3 covers 14 residues. CDR1 and CDR2 from the germline V gene are SGDLS and YYNGEE. The CDR3 loop reads CASSVGTGRDGYTF. The CDR3 DNA reads TGTGCCAGCAGCGTAGGGACAGGGAGAGACGGCTACACCTTC.

CDR3 in DNA: TGTGCCAGTAGTCCCCGGTTCTTCGAAATCACCGGGGAGCTGTTTTTT. Translated, it gives CASSPRFFEITGELFF. V usage is TRBV19 and J usage is TRBJ2-2; D uncertain. Germline assignment: CDR1 LNHDA and CDR2 SQIVND (reference sequence). V lost 5 bases and J 4 bases, leaving 17 bases between the germline ends. This CDR3 spans 16 amino acids.

The chain combines TRBV9 with TRBJ2-3; 14 bases agree with TRBD2. Germline lookup yields CDR1 SGDLS and CDR2 YYNGEE. This CDR3 has 16 residues. J was trimmed by 3 bases and V by 3 bases; bases with no gene match: 3. The CDR3 is CASSEGTSGSTDTQYF. CDR3 DNA sequence: TGTGCCAGCAGCGAGGGGACTAGCGGGAGTACAGATACGCAGTATTTT.